Below, 5 T cell receptor beta chains from the same sample are listed, as sequenced in a study of early T cells in non-severe SARS-CoV-2 infection. One entry per CDR3 protein, called by TCRdb with MiXCR from the 5' RACE reads. There are about 26,000 distinct CDR3 sequences in the sample; about 4.2% occur only once, and roughly 4.2% lies in the top ten. The source material was whole blood. These receptor sequences come from an adult who was a healthcare worker with PCR-confirmed SARS-CoV-2 infection or an uninfected control (not recorded which).

By proportion, this clonotype is medium-sized. The gene calls are TRBV5-5 and TRBJ1-6, with D maybe TRBD1 (5 bases). The CDR3 runs to 14 residues. Germline-derived CDR1 and CDR2 are SGHKS and YYEKEE (reference sequence). The V and J ends lost 4 bases and 9 bases respectively, with 14 bases between them. CDR3 in DNA: TGTGCCAGCAGCCAAGGACATTCCAGTTCACCCCTCCACTTT. It yields the protein CASSQGHSSSPLHF.

This clonotype was seen a handful of times. The chain is built from TRBV5-5 and TRBJ2-7; D might be TRBD1 (6 bases). The CDR3 totals 15 residues. Trimming removed 0 bases from V and 2 bases from J, with 12 bases in between. Looked up from germline, CDR1 is SGHKS and CDR2 is YYEKEE (reference sequence). The chain's CDR3 is CASSLVGAFTYEQYF. DNA of the CDR3: TGTGCCAGCAGCTTGGTGGGGGCTTTCACCTACGAGCAGTACTTC. The complete variable domain, with remaining parts taken from reference TRBV5-5 and TRBJ2-7, reads DAGVTQSPTHLIKTRGQQVTLRCSPISGHKSVSWYQQVLGQGPQFIFQYYEKEERGRGNFPDRFSARQFPNYSSELNVNALLLGDSALYLCASSLVGAFTYEQYFGPGTRLTVT.

This clonotype was observed many times. The rearrangement uses TRBV3-1 and TRBJ1-6; no firm D call. The CDR3 has 14 amino acids. CDR1 is LGHDT and CDR2 is YNNKEL in the germline V gene (reference sequence). The V end was cut by 1 base, the J end by 6 bases, with 7 bases between. The CDR3 reads CASSQAQVNSPLHF. DNA of the CDR3: TGTGCCAGCAGCCAAGCGCAGGTTAATTCACCCCTCCACTTT.

The sample holds many counts of this clonotype. This chain links TRBV3-1 with TRBJ1-6; D not certain. Germline loops: CDR1 LGHDT, CDR2 YNNKEL (reference sequence). CDR3 length: 14 amino acids. V shed 5 bases and J shed 9 bases, with 14 bases lying between them. The CDR3 protein is CASSGERVVSPLHF. The CDR3 nucleotides read TGTGCCAGCAGCGGGGAAAGAGTCGTTTCACCCCTCCACTTT.

The sample holds many counts of this clonotype. V and J are TRBV20-1 and TRBJ1-2, with 8 bases identical to TRBD1. This CDR3 has 16 residues. Germline V gene sequence: CDR1 DFQATT, CDR2 SNEGSKA (reference sequence). The CDR3 here is CSPLGPGQAGGPTGTF. The CDR3 coding sequence is TGCAGCCCGCTAGGCCCGGGACAGGCCGGGGGGCCGACGGGGACCTTC.